These T cell receptor beta chains were read from a single sample in a study of blood T cell repertoires in COVID-19. Using immunoSEQ multiplex PCR, the repertoire was profiled, and TCRdb retains in-frame clones only, with some absent. The data show about 54,000 clones, roughly nine tenths seen once. The sequencing sample was made of peripheral blood. The source is a middle-aged man with acute or convalescent COVID-19. CDR3s include the opening cysteine and the closing phenylalanine or tryptophan. The D gene is left open where the match is weak. Clone size appears in some rows only: once, few, many, or a class for an expanded clone.

abundance	d_gene	j_gene	v_gene	len	CDR3aa	CDR3nt
.	TRBD2	TRBJ2-1	TRBV5-6	16	CASSFTSGSSYNEQFF	TGTGCCAGCAGTTTCACTAGCGGGAGTTCCTACAATGAGCAGTTCTTC
once	.	TRBJ2-2	TRBV15	12	CATSTSTGELFF	TGTGCCACCAGCACCTCCACCGGGGAGCTGTTTTTT
.	.	TRBJ1-2	TRBV10-3	13	CAISETWSYGYTF	TGTGCCATCAGTGAAACCTGGAGCTATGGCTACACCTTC
.	.	TRBJ2-1	TRBV7-9	18	CASSSPRGALPSYNEQFF	TGTGCCAGCAGCTCCCCACGCGGAGCGCTACCCTCCTACAATGAGCAGTTCTTC
.	TRBD2	TRBJ2-1	TRBV3-1/TRBV3-2	16	CASNLRGLAGVNEQFF	TGTGCCAGCAACCTAAGGGGTCTAGCGGGAGTTAATGAGCAGTTCTTC
.	.	TRBJ1-5	TRBV7-5	15	CVRRGGHMGNQPQHF	TGTGTCAGAAGAGGAGGCCATATGGGCAATCAGCCCCAGCATTTT
.	.	TRBJ2-1	TRBV7-9	17	CASSLVGSGESYNEQFF	TGTGCCAGCAGCTTAGTAGGTTCCGGGGAATCCTACAATGAGCAGTTCTTC
.	TRBD2	TRBJ2-1	TRBV3-1/TRBV3-2	16	CASSPPSAGGYNEQFF	TGTGCCAGCAGCCCCCCCTCAGCGGGAGGGTATAATGAGCAGTTCTTC
.	TRBD2	TRBJ2-1	TRBV10-3	14	CAISALAGYNEQFF	TGTGCCATCAGTGCACTAGCGGGTTACAATGAGCAGTTCTTC
.	.	TRBJ1-1	TRBV7-9	14	CASSLGLVTAEAFF	TGTGCCAGCAGCTTAGGGTTGGTAACGGCTGAAGCTTTCTTT
once	.	TRBJ1-2	TRBV10-3	13	CAITLGQGYGYTF	TGTGCCATCACCCTGGGCCAAGGCTATGGCTACACCTTC
once	.	TRBJ1-5	TRBV21-1	9	CASDKGAHF	TGTGCCAGCGATAAGGGAGCCCATTTT
.	.	TRBJ2-3	TRBV5-1	14	CASSLDQITDTQYF	TGCGCCAGCAGCTTGGACCAGATCACAGATACGCAGTATTTT
.	TRBD1	TRBJ1-5	TRBV5-1	14	CASSRGQGDQPQHF	TGCGCCAGCAGCCGGGGACAGGGGGATCAGCCCCAGCATTTT
.	TRBD1	TRBJ2-3	TRBV5-1	15	CASSPGQGSTDTQYF	TGCGCCAGCAGCCCCGGACAGGGCAGCACAGATACGCAGTATTTT
.	.	TRBJ2-1	TRBV29-1	11	CSVVRVNEQFF	TGCAGCGTTGTTCGGGTCAATGAGCAGTTCTTC
once	.	TRBJ2-3	TRBV6-5	13	CASSYNLGDTQYF	TGTGCCAGCAGTTACAACCTAGGAGATACGCAGTATTTT
.	.	TRBJ2-2	TRBV11-3	16	CASSLGGGANTGELFF	TGTGCCAGCAGCTTAGGCGGCGGAGCGAACACCGGGGAGCTGTTTTTT
.	TRBD2	TRBJ2-5	TRBV12-5	17	CASGFISGLAGQETQYF	TGTGCTAGTGGTTTCATTTCCGGACTAGCGGGCCAAGAGACCCAGTACTTC
.	.	TRBJ1-4	TRBV12-3/TRBV12-4	13	CASSPGWNEKLFF	TGTGCCAGCTCCCCAGGGTGGAATGAAAAACTGTTTTTT
.	TRBD1	TRBJ1-2	TRBV10-3	12	CAISEVDRGYTF	TGTGCCATCAGTGAGGTGGACAGGGGCTACACCTTC
.	.	TRBJ2-1	TRBV6-5	13	CASSYSTTAEQFF	TGTGCCAGCAGTTACTCGACTACCGCAGAGCAGTTCTTC
once	TRBD2	TRBJ2-5	TRBV5-1	16	CASSFIPSGNQETQYF	TGCGCCAGCAGCTTTATCCCTAGCGGGAACCAAGAGACCCAGTACTTC
few	.	TRBJ2-5	TRBV6-5	14	CASRRGGVGETQYF	TGTGCCAGCAGAAGGGGGGGGGTCGGTGAGACCCAGTACTTC
.	.	TRBJ2-1	TRBV12-2	14	CASRLGTSVDEQFF	TGTGCAAGTCGCTTAGGGACTAGCGTTGATGAGCAGTTCTTC
.	.	TRBJ1-4	TRBV25-1	15	CASRGGAGTNEKLFF	TGTGCCAGCAGGGGAGGGGCAGGGACTAATGAAAAACTGTTTTTT
.	TRBD1	TRBJ1-5	TRBV27	14	CASGQGTGNQPQHF	TGTGCCAGCGGACAGGGAACGGGCAATCAGCCCCAGCATTTT
once	TRBD1	TRBJ1-2	TRBV4-3	14	CASSQVDRDHGYTF	TGCGCCAGCAGCCAGGTGGACAGGGATCATGGCTACACCTTC
.	TRBD2	TRBJ2-5	TRBV7-9	15	CASSPTGGRAETQYF	TGTGCCAGCAGCCCCACCGGAGGGAGGGCAGAGACCCAGTACTTC
.	.	TRBJ1-5	TRBV27	13	CASSQSGYQPQHF	TGTGCCAGCTCCCAGTCAGGGTATCAGCCCCAGCATTTT
.	.	TRBJ2-7	TRBV30	14	CAWSAGGPSYEQYF	TGTGCCTGGAGCGCCGGCGGGCCCTCCTACGAGCAGTACTTC
.	TRBD1	TRBJ1-5	TRBV6-2/TRBV6-3	13	CASSWTGGQPQHF	TGTGCCAGCAGCTGGACAGGGGGACAGCCCCAGCATTTT
.	.	TRBJ2-7	TRBV5-1	15	CASSPGHRGLYEQYF	TGCGCCAGCAGCCCAGGACACAGAGGCCTCTACGAGCAGTACTTC
.	.	TRBJ2-7	TRBV6-2/TRBV6-3	11	CASSRQYEQYF	TGTGCCAGCAGCCGCCAGTACGAGCAGTACTTC
.	.	TRBJ2-1	TRBV6-2/TRBV6-3	17	CASSYSASPGSYNEQFF	TGTGCCAGCAGTTACTCGGCCTCGCCGGGCTCCTACAATGAGCAGTTCTTC
.	TRBD1	TRBJ2-6	TRBV9	18	CASSANRGRLAGANVLTF	TGTGCCAGCAGCGCAAACAGGGGGCGACTTGCTGGGGCCAACGTCCTGACTTTC
.	TRBD2	TRBJ2-7	TRBV7-2	15	CASSVLSSGTYEQYF	TGTGCCAGCAGCGTCTTGTCTAGCGGGACCTACGAGCAGTACTTC